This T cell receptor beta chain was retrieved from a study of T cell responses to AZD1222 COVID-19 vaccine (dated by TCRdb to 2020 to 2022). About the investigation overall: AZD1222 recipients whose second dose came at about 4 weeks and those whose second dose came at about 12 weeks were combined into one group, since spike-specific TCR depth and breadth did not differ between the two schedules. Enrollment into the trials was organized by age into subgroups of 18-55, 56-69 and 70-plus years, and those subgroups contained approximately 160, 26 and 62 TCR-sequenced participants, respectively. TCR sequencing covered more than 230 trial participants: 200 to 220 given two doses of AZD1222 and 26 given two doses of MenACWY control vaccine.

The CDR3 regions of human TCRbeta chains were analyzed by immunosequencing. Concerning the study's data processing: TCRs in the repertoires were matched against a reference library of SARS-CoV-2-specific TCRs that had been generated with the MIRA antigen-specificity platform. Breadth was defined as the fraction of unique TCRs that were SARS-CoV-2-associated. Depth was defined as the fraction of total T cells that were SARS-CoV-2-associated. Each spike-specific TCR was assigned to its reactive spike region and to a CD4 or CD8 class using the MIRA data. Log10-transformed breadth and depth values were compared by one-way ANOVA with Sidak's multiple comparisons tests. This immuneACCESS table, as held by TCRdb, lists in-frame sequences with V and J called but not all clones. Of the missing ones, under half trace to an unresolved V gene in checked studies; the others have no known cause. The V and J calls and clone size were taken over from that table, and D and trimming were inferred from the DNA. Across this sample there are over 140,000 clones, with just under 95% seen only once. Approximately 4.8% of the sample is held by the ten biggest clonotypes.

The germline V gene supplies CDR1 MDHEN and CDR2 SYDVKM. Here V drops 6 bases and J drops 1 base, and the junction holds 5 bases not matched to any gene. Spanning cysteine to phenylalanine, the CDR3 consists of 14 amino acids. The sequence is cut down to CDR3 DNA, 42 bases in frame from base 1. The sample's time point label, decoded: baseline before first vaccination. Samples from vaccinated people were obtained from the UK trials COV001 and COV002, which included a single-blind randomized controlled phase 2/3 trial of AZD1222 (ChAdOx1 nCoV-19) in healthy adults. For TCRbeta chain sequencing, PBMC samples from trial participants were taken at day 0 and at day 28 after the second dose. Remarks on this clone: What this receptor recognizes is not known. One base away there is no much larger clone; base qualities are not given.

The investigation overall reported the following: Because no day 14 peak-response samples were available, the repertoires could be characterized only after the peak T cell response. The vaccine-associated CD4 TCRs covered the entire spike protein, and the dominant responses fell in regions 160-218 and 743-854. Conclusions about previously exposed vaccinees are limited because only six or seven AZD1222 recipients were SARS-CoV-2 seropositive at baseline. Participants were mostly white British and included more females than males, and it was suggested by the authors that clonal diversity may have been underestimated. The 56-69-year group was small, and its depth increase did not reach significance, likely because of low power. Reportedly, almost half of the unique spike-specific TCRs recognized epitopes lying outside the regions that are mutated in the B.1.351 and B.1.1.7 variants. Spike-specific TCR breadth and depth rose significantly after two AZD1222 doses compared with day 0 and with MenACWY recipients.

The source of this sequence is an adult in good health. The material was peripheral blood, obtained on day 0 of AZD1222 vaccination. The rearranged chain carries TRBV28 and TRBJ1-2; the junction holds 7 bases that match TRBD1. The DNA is TGTGCCAGCAGAACAGGGGCGCTTAACTATGGCTACACCTTC. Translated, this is CASRTGALNYGYTF.